These 26 T cell receptor beta chains share one sample of origin, sequenced in a study of PD-1 blockade in classical Hodgkin lymphoma. Every single patient, without exception, relapsed after autologous stem cell transplantation, and brentuximab vedotin exposure varied. Some clones are missing from TCRdb's copy, which holds only in-frame ones; the method was immunoSEQ multiplex PCR. The sample holds more than 50,000 clones, roughly nine tenths seen once. The sequencing used peripheral blood mononuclear cells (PBMCs), collected at baseline. The origin of the receptors is a human donor with classical Hodgkin lymphoma.

V is TRBV11-2 and J is TRBJ2-5; 7 bases match TRBD1. The germline gives CDR1 SGHAT, CDR2 FQNNGV. The V gene end was trimmed by 2 bases and the J gene end by 5 bases; junction bases not matched to a gene: 14. This CDR3 spans 17 amino acids. The CDR3 DNA reads TGTGCCAGCAGCTTAACCCTTCTCCGACAGGGTGGGGAGACCCAGTACTTC. Residues: CASSLTLLRQGGETQYF.

CDR3: CASSWGTGDSPLHF. The CDR3 DNA reads as TGCGCCAGCTCGTGGGGGACAGGCGACTCACCCCTCCACTTT. The V call is TRBV5-1, the J call TRBJ1-6, with 8 bases matching TRBD1. Germline loops: CDR1 SGHRS, CDR2 YFSETQ. After removal of 7 bases from V and 10 bases from J, the junction contained 10 bases not matched to a gene. The CDR3 has 14 amino acids.

The count of this clone is one. The chain employs TRBV6-6 and TRBJ1-6; 7 nucleotides line up with TRBD1. Trimming took 6 bases from V and 7 from J; bases not matched to a gene: 9. The CDR3 is 15 amino acids. Germline CDR1 and CDR2: MNHNY and SVGAGI (reference sequence). CDR3 loop: CASSPTGLRNSPLHF. As DNA, the CDR3 is TGTGCCAGCAGCCCGACAGGGCTGAGAAATTCACCCCTCCACTTT.

In DNA, the CDR3 is TGTGCCAGCAGTTACCTCCTACGTAGCACAGATACGCAGTATTTT. Translating it yields CASSYLLRSTDTQYF. The genes are TRBV6-6 and TRBJ2-3, with D unresolved. Trimming left V 2 bases short and J 0 bases short, with 9 bases between. Germline CDR1 and CDR2: MNHNY and SVGAGI (reference sequence). The CDR3 length is 15 residues.

The J gene is TRBJ2-2, the V gene TRBV11-2; D may be TRBD2 (5 bases). CDR1 is SGHAT and CDR2 is FQNNGV in the germline V gene. The CDR3 loop spans 16 amino acids. V dropped 2 bases and J dropped 6 bases, with 16 bases sitting between them. The CDR3 is CASSLTWARVAGELFF. The CDR3, as DNA: TGTGCCAGCAGCTTAACTTGGGCGAGGGTGGCCGGGGAGCTGTTTTTT.

The genes are TRBV9 and TRBJ2-1; 8 nucleotides agree with TRBD2. CDR3 length: 16 amino acids. The V and J ends lost 4 bases and 6 bases, in that order; junction bases with no gene match: 12. CDR1 is SGDLS and CDR2 is YYNGEE in the germline V gene. CDR3 DNA sequence: TGTGCCAGCAGCCTAACCGGGACTAGGGGGATCAATGAGCAGTTCTTC. Translated: CASSLTGTRGINEQFF.

The gene calls are TRBV7-8 and TRBJ1-5; D remains ambiguous. CDR1 is SGHVS, CDR2 FQNEAQ, per germline. CDR3 length equals 13 residues. V lost 5 bases and J lost 3, with 8 bases in between. CDR3 residues: CASSSTDNQPQHF. The CDR3 bases are TGTGCCAGCAGCAGCACAGACAATCAGCCCCAGCATTTT.

V and J are TRBV18 and TRBJ1-4; D is possibly TRBD1 (5 bases). The CDR3 has 14 residues. V was trimmed by 3 bases and J by 7 bases, leaving 12 bases between them. Germline V CDR1 and CDR2: KGHSH, LQKENI. The CDR3 reads CASSPGGGAEKLFF. Written as DNA, the CDR3 is TGTGCCAGCTCACCGGGCGGGGGTGCTGAAAAACTGTTTTTT.

The V gene is TRBV27, the J gene TRBJ1-2; D possibly corresponds to TRBD1 (5 bases). The ends were cut back, 0 bases at V and 4 bases at J, with 9 bases in the middle. The CDR3 runs to 14 residues. Germline CDR1 MNHEY, CDR2 SMNVEV (reference sequence). CDR3 DNA: TGTGCCAGCAGTTTATCCGGGGGGGTCTATGGCTACACCTTC. This encodes CASSLSGGVYGYTF.

The genes are TRBV7-9 and TRBJ2-1, with 7 nucleotides matching TRBD1. The CDR3 sequence is 15 residues long. Germline-derived CDR1 and CDR2 are SEHNR and FQNEAQ (reference sequence). The trim removed 1 base at V and 8 bases at J, leaving 8 bases unmatched. The CDR3 region is CASSLGQGGGDEQFF. In nucleotides, the CDR3 is TGTGCCAGCAGCTTAGGACAGGGTGGTGGAGATGAGCAGTTCTTC.

V gene TRBV7-3 combines with J gene TRBJ2-1; D gene uncertain. V lost 5 bases, J lost 5 bases, and 16 bases lay in between. The length of the CDR3 is 15 residues. The germline CDR1 and CDR2 sequences are SGHTA and FQGTGA. The CDR3 loop is CASSPTSSSNNEQFF. CDR3 in DNA: TGTGCCAGCAGCCCGACGAGTTCTTCAAACAATGAGCAGTTCTTC.

The chain links TRBV19 to TRBJ1-1, with D perhaps TRBD1 (5 bases). Trimming left V 2 bases short and J 3 bases short, with 10 bases between. Germline-derived CDR1 and CDR2 are LNHDA and SQIVND (reference sequence). The CDR3 contains 14 residues. CDR3 bases: TGTGCCAGTAGTATAAGAGGGGCAGACACTGAAGCTTTCTTT. Translated: CASSIRGADTEAFF.

This sequence joins TRBV2 and TRBJ1-1, with 7 bases fitting TRBD1. V lost 6 bases to trimming and J lost 4 bases; unmatched junction nucleotides: 5. The CDR3 runs to 13 residues. Germline CDR1 SNHLY, CDR2 FYNNEI. CDR3 DNA: TGTGCCAGCAGGTGGCAGGGGGGCACTGAAGCTTTCTTT. Encoded protein: CASRWQGGTEAFF.

The chain combines TRBV5-8 with TRBJ1-6; D unresolved. The CDR3 has 16 amino acids. V lost 4 bases to trimming and J lost 10 bases, with 21 bases between them. Germline V gene lookup returns CDR1 SGHTS and CDR2 YDEGEE. CDR3 in amino acids: CASSQEPGRRRSPLHF. CDR3 in DNA: TGTGCCAGCAGCCAAGAACCGGGCCGAAGACGATCACCCCTCCACTTT.

The V gene is TRBV5-1, the J gene TRBJ1-4; maybe TRBD1 (6 bases). Trimming stripped 4 bases from V and 2 bases from J, with 12 bases between. This CDR3 contains 15 residues. CDR1 and CDR2 (germline): SGHRS, YFSETQ. CDR3 amino acids: CASSVEGVTNEKLFF. CDR3 DNA: TGCGCCAGCAGCGTGGAGGGGGTGACTAATGAAAAACTGTTTTTT.

The rearrangement uses TRBV5-4 and TRBJ2-1, with 14 bases that match TRBD2. The CDR3 runs 14 residues. The germline gives CDR1 SGHNT, CDR2 YYREEE (reference sequence). V trimming: 3 bases; J trimming: 9 bases; junction bases outside the gene matches: 2. The CDR3 DNA reads TGTGCCAGCAGCTCGGGACTAGCGGGGGTTGAGCAGTTCTTC. Translated: CASSSGLAGVEQFF.

The V call is TRBV10-2, the J call TRBJ1-4; TRBD1 matches at 8 bases. The germline CDR1 and CDR2 sequences are WSHSY and SAAADI. The CDR3 runs 14 residues. V lost 6 bases, J lost 3 bases, and 3 bases stayed unmatched. The CDR3 here is CASSRGRSNEKLFF. The CDR3 DNA sequence: TGCGCCAGCAGCAGGGGGCGTTCTAATGAAAAACTGTTTTTT.

The chain links TRBV6-5 to TRBJ1-2; no clear D gene. The germline V gene has CDR1 MNHEY and CDR2 SVGAGI. The V end was cut by 6 bases, the J end by 1 base, with 12 bases between. This CDR3 is 14 amino acids long. Written as DNA, the CDR3 is TGTGCCAGCAGCCACCTTAACCTTAACTATGGCTACACCTTC. This codes for CASSHLNLNYGYTF.

This chain links TRBV4-1 with TRBJ2-5, with 7 bases matching TRBD1. Trimming took 2 bases from V and 2 from J; bases not matched to a gene: 2. This CDR3 contains 14 residues. Looked up from germline, CDR1 is MGHRA and CDR2 is YSYEKL. This chain's CDR3 is CASSQWTGQETQYF. The CDR3, as DNA: TGCGCCAGCAGCCAATGGACAGGACAAGAGACCCAGTACTTC.

V gene TRBV7-9 combines with J gene TRBJ1-2, with a weak D call TRBD1 (5 bases). The CDR3 consists of 14 residues. Germline V gene lookup returns CDR1 SEHNR and CDR2 FQNEAQ (reference sequence). V lost 7 bases and J 6 bases, leaving 18 bases between the germline ends. In DNA, the CDR3 is TGTGCCAGCACACAGGCCGGGGGATATAATGGCTACACCTTC. It encodes CASTQAGGYNGYTF.

The chain is built from TRBV9 and TRBJ1-1; D is unresolved. CDR3 length: 12 amino acids. Between the trimmed V and J ends, which lost 2 bases and 8 bases, there was a span of 10 bases. Germline values: CDR1 SGDLS, CDR2 YYNGEE. CDR3 region: CASSVQGGEAFF. CDR3 bases: TGTGCCAGCAGCGTTCAAGGTGGGGAAGCTTTCTTT.

The rearrangement uses TRBV10-3 and TRBJ2-1, with D tentatively TRBD2 (6 bases). V lost 4 bases to trimming and J lost 6 bases, with 16 bases between them. The length of the CDR3 is 15 residues. CDR1 ENHRY and CDR2 SYGVKD come from the germline V gene. The DNA of the CDR3 is TGTGCCATCAGTGCCCTTAGTAGCGGCTCCAATGAGCAGTTCTTC. Protein: CAISALSSGSNEQFF.

This chain uses TRBV6-5 with TRBJ1-6, with D possibly TRBD1 on 6 matching bases. V lost 2 bases and J lost 7, with 15 bases in between. From germline, CDR1 is MNHEY and CDR2 SVGAGI. The CDR3 is made up of 16 amino acids. CDR3 nucleotide sequence: TGTGCCAGCAGTTACACCACAGGGTCAGGAAATTCACCCCTCCACTTT. Its protein product is CASSYTTGSGNSPLHF.

The chain recombines TRBV10-3 with TRBJ2-1; D ambiguous. CDR3 length equals 15 residues. Looked up from germline, CDR1 is ENHRY and CDR2 is SYGVKD. V was pared by 4 bases and J by 5 bases, with 15 bases between. In DNA form, the CDR3 reads TGTGCCATCAGTGCCCAAACAAACACCGACAATGAGCAGTTCTTC. Protein: CAISAQTNTDNEQFF.

This chain joins TRBV2 and TRBJ2-7; D gene uncertain. The V end was cut by 8 bases, the J end by 2 bases, with 16 bases between. This CDR3 comprises 14 residues. The germline V gene encodes CDR1 SNHLY and CDR2 FYNNEI. The CDR3 region has the DNA TGTGCCAGCGGATCGGATGGCCGCCCCTACGAGCAGTACTTC. This translates into CASGSDGRPYEQYF.

The rearrangement joins TRBV30 to TRBJ1-2; TRBD1 is a possible D gene (6 bases). The germline V gene encodes CDR1 GTSNPN and CDR2 SVGIG (reference sequence). The length of the CDR3 is 16 residues. The V end lost 0 bases, the J end lost 8 bases, and 22 bases lay between the germline ends. The CDR3 DNA reads as TGTGCCTGGAGTGTACAGGGTATGGGGTCATCGGGAGGCTACACCTTC. Its translation: CAWSVQGMGSSGGYTF.